The 11 T cell receptor beta chains reported below all come from one sample, sequenced in a study of cytomegalovirus exposure and HLA in healthy donors. The study ran its PCR with 60 Vbeta and 13 Jbeta primers. The data were produced by immunoSEQ multiplex PCR, yet TCRdb's version contains in-frame clones alone and is incomplete. The sample lists fewer than 200,000 clones; approximately 90% were seen once. Source material: PBMCs. All receptors derive from a boy aged 2-15 years in good health and CMV-seronegative.

V gene TRBV10-1 combines with J gene TRBJ2-7, with 12 bases aligning to TRBD1. V lost 6 bases to trimming and J lost 6 bases; unmatched junction nucleotides: 9. From germline, CDR1 is WNHNN and CDR2 SYGVQD (reference sequence). CDR3 length: 15 amino acids. In DNA form, the CDR3 reads TGCGCCAGCAGCATCTATCGGGACAGGGGGCGCGAGCAGTACTTC. Its translation: CASSIYRDRGREQYF.

The chain carries TRBV25-1 and TRBJ1-6; D call uncertain. CDR3 length equals 12 residues. Germline CDR1 MGHDK, CDR2 SYGVNS. V shed 7 bases and J shed 14 bases, with 15 bases lying between them. The CDR3 sequence: CASMAGSRTLHF. The CDR3 region has the DNA TGTGCCAGCATGGCGGGATCGAGGACCCTCCACTTT.

This rearrangement joins TRBV2 to TRBJ2-3, with D possibly matching TRBD2 (6 bases). CDR3 length equals 15 residues. Trimming took 6 bases from V and 2 from J, leaving 15 bases between them. Germline assignment: CDR1 SNHLY and CDR2 FYNNEI. The CDR3, as DNA: TGTGCCAGCAGGGGGACTTCTGGGGCCACAGATACGCAGTATTTT. Its translation: CASRGTSGATDTQYF.

The chain links TRBV5-1 to TRBJ2-2, with 8 positions matching TRBD1. The V segment lost 3 bases and the J segment 2 bases; nucleotides outside the gene matches: 9. This CDR3 contains 17 residues. Germline V gives CDR1 SGHRS, CDR2 YFSETQ. CDR3 DNA: TGCGCCAGCAGCTACCTCACCGGGACAGGTAACACCGGGGAGCTGTTTTTT. Translated, it gives CASSYLTGTGNTGELFF.

The genes are TRBV6-5 and TRBJ2-1; D is possibly TRBD2 (6 bases). The CDR3 length is 11 residues. Deletions cut 7 bases from V and 10 bases from J, with 11 bases between. The germline gives CDR1 MNHEY, CDR2 SVGAGI. CDR3 protein: CASTQGGEQFF. CDR3 bases: TGTGCCAGCACCCAGGGAGGCGAGCAGTTCTTC.

This chain joins TRBV28 and TRBJ2-2; 8 positions agree with TRBD1. CDR3 length: 14 residues. Germline V gene data show CDR1 as MDHEN and CDR2 as SYDVKM. V was pared by 4 bases and J by 5 bases, with 3 bases of the junction left unmatched. CDR3 nucleotides: TGTGCCAGCAGTTGGACAGGGAGAACCGGGGAGCTGTTTTTT. It translates to CASSWTGRTGELFF. Variable domain in full (rest from reference TRBV28 and TRBJ2-2): DVKVTQSSRYLVKRTGEKVFLECVQDMDHENMFWYRQDPGLGLRLIYFSYDVKMKEKGDIPEGYSVSREKKERFSLILESASTNQTSMYLCASSWTGRTGELFFGEGSRLTVL.

The gene calls are TRBV5-4 and TRBJ2-7, with 8 positions matching TRBD1. Looked up from germline, CDR1 is SGHNT and CDR2 is YYREEE (reference sequence). V was pared by 3 bases and J by 3 bases, with 17 bases of the junction left unmatched. This CDR3 has 18 amino acids. DNA of the CDR3: TGTGCCAGCAGCTGGGGTGGCAGGGGGCGTTTCGAGGACTACGAGCAGTACTTC. Residues: CASSWGGRGRFEDYEQYF.

V usage is TRBV28 and J usage is TRBJ2-7; 8 bases fit TRBD2. V was clipped by 7 bases and J by 2 bases; unmatched bases: 10. Germline-derived CDR1 and CDR2 are MDHEN and SYDVKM. The CDR3 loop spans 15 amino acids. For the CDR3, the DNA is TGTGCCAGCAAAGGGGCGCGGGGGGTTGCCTACGAGCAGTACTTC. It yields the protein CASKGARGVAYEQYF.

The V gene is TRBV5-4, the J gene TRBJ2-1; maybe TRBD1 (6 bases). The CDR3 has 15 residues. The ends were cut back, 0 bases at V and 4 bases at J, with 11 bases in the middle. The germline V gene encodes CDR1 SGHNT and CDR2 YYREEE (reference sequence). The CDR3 is CASSLVAGAYNEQFF. For the CDR3, the DNA is TGTGCCAGCAGCTTGGTGGCAGGGGCGTACAATGAGCAGTTCTTC.

V usage is TRBV9 and J usage is TRBJ2-3, with 9 bases fitting TRBD2. V shed 0 bases, J shed 4 bases, and the junction held 12 bases outside the gene matches. The CDR3 totals 18 residues. Germline CDR1 is SGDLS and CDR2 is YYNGEE. In DNA, the CDR3 is TGTGCCAGCAGCGTAGAGGGAGAAGCGGGGGGTCGGTCAGATACGCAGTATTTT. Its translation: CASSVEGEAGGRSDTQYF. The entire variable domain, with the rest obtained from reference TRBV9 and TRBJ2-3, is as follows: DSGVTQTPKHLITATGQRVTLRCSPRSGDLSVYWYQQSLDQGLQFLIQYYNGEERAKGNILERFSAQQFPDLHSELNLSSLELGDSALYFCASSVEGEAGGRSDTQYFGPGTRLTVL.

The chain has TRBV6-4 and TRBJ1-5; tentatively, D is TRBD1 (6 bases). The CDR3 is 13 amino acids. CDR1 is MRHNA and CDR2 is SNTAGT in the germline V gene. Trimming took 5 bases from V and 4 from J, leaving 9 bases between them. The CDR3 sequence: CASSPGVNQPQHF. Written as DNA, the CDR3 is TGTGCCAGCAGTCCAGGGGTAAATCAGCCCCAGCATTTT.